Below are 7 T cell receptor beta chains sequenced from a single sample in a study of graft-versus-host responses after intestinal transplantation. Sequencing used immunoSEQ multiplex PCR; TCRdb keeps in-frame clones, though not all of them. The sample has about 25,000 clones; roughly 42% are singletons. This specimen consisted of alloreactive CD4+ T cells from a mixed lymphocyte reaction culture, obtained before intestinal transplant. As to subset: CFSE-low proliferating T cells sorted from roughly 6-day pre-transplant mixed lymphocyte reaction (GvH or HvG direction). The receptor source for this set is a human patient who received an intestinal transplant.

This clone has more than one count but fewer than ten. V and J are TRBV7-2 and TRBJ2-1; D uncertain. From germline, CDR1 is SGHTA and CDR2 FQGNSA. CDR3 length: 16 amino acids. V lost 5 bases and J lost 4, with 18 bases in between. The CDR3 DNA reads TGTGCCAGCAGCCAACCCCCCTATATTACTTACAATGAGCAGTTCTTC. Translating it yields CASSQPPYITYNEQFF. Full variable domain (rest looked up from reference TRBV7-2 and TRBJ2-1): GAGVSQSPSNKVTEKGKDVELRCDPISGHTALYWYRQSLGQGLEFLIYFQGNSAPDKSGLPSDRFSAERTGGSVSTLTIQRTQQEDSAVYLCASSQPPYITYNEQFFGPGTRLTVL.

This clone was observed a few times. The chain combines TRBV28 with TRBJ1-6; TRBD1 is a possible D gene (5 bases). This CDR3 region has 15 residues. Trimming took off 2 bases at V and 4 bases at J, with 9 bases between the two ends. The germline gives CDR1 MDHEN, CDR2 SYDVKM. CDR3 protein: CASSLRGYYNSPLHF. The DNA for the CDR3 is TGTGCCAGCAGTTTAAGGGGCTATTATAATTCACCCCTCCACTTT.

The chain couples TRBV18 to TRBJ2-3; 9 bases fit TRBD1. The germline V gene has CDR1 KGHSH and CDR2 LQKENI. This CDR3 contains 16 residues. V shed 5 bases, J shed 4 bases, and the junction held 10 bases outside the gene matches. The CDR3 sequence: CASSTAGTGGADTQYF. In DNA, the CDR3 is TGTGCCAGCTCAACAGCAGGCACAGGGGGCGCAGATACGCAGTATTTT.

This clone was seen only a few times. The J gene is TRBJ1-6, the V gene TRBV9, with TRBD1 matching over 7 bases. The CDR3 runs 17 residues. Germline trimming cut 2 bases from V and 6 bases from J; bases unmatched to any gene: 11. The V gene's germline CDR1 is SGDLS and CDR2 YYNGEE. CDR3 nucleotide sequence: TGTGCCAGCAGCGTGTCGTATTCGGACAGGAGTAATTCACCCCTCCACTTT. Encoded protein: CASSVSYSDRSNSPLHF. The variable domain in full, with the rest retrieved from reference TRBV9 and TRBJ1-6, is DSGVTQTPKHLITATGQRVTLRCSPRSGDLSVYWYQQSLDQGLQFLIQYYNGEERAKGNILERFSAQQFPDLHSELNLSSLELGDSALYFCASSVSYSDRSNSPLHFGNGTRLTVT.

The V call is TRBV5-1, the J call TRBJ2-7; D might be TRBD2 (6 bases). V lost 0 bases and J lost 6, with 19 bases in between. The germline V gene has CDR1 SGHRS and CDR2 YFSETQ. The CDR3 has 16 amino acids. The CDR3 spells CASSLVGSGALIEQYF. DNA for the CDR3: TGCGCCAGCAGCTTGGTGGGCTCGGGAGCGTTAATCGAGCAGTACTTC.

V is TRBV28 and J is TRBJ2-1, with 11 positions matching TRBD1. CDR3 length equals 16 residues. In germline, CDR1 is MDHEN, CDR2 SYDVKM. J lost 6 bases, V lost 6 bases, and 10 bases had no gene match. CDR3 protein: CASSGLGQGVGNEQFF. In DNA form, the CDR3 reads TGTGCCAGCAGCGGGCTGGGACAGGGGGTTGGCAATGAGCAGTTCTTC.

Here the CDR3 DNA reads TGTGCCAGCAGTGAAGAGGCTACAGCGGGCCGTATGGGTTCACCCCTCCACTTT. Its translation is CASSEEATAGRMGSPLHF. The chain employs TRBV2 and TRBJ1-6; the D is unclear. V was pared by 1 base and J by 9 bases, with 22 bases between. Germline V gene lookup returns CDR1 SNHLY and CDR2 FYNNEI. This CDR3 comprises 18 residues.